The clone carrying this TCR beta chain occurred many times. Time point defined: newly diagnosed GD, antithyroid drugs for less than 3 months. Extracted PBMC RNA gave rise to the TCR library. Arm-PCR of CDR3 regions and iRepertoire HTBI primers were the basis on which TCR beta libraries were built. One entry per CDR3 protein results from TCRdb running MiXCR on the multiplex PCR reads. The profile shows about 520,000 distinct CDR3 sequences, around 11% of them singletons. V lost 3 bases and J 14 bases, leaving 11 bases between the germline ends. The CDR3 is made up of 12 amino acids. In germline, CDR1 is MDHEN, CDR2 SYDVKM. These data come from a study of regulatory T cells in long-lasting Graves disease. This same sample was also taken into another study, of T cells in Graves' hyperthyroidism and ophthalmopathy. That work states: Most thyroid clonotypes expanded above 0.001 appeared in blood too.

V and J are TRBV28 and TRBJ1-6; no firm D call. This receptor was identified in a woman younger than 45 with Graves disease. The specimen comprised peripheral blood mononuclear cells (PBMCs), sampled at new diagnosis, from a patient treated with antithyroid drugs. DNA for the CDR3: TGTGCCAGCAGTTTGAGGCCACGAGCCCTCCACTTT. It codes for CASSLRPRALHF.